This is a list of T cell receptor beta chains from one sample in a study of glioma-infiltrating T cells. A single record per CDR3 protein comes from TCRdb applying MiXCR to the multiplex PCR reads. The sample holds under 150,000 distinct CDR3 sequences, about 39% seen once. Sequencing was carried out using glioma tissue, nonneoplastic brain tissue, or PBMCs (not recorded which). Source of these receptors: a human donor with low-grade glioma or glioblastoma, undergoing nonglioma brain surgery, or in good health (not recorded which). The CDR3 runs from the conserved cysteine through the conserved F or W. Each record gives: D gene, V gene, clone size, J gene, CDR3 protein, CDR3 DNA. D genes are given only for firm matches. Some rows mark clone size as missing; the rest say once, few, many or name a class of expanded clone.

d_call: -
v_call: TRBV4-3
clone_size: -
j_call: TRBJ2-7
cdr3_aa: CASSQGPQESYEQYF
cdr3_nt: TGCGCCAGCAGCCAAGGTCCCCAGGAGTCCTACGAGCAGTACTTC

d_call: -
v_call: TRBV4-2
clone_size: few
j_call: TRBJ1-5
cdr3_aa: CASSLDANSNQPQHF
cdr3_nt: TGTGCCAGCAGCCTGGACGCAAATAGCAATCAGCCCCAGCATTTT

d_call: TRBD2
v_call: TRBV6-1
clone_size: few
j_call: TRBJ2-1
cdr3_aa: CASSSGTSASSYNEQFF
cdr3_nt: TGTGCCAGCAGCTCCGGGACTAGCGCTAGCTCCTACAATGAGCAGTTCTTC

d_call: -
v_call: TRBV4-1
clone_size: -
j_call: TRBJ2-2
cdr3_aa: CASSQPFRAGELFF
cdr3_nt: TGCGCCAGCAGCCAGCCCTTCCGTGCCGGGGAGCTGTTTTTT

d_call: -
v_call: TRBV4-3
clone_size: many
j_call: TRBJ2-1
cdr3_aa: CASSQDHTISYNEQFF
cdr3_nt: TGCGCCAGCAGCCAGGACCATACGATCTCCTACAATGAGCAGTTCTTC

d_call: TRBD1
v_call: TRBV20-1
clone_size: few
j_call: TRBJ1-2
cdr3_aa: CSAEWDRLPPLGYTF
cdr3_nt: TGCAGTGCCGAGTGGGACAGACTGCCTCCTCTGGGCTACACCTTC

d_call: -
v_call: TRBV5-1
clone_size: -
j_call: TRBJ1-2
cdr3_aa: CASSSTENYGYTF
cdr3_nt: TGCGCCAGCAGCTCTACAGAAAACTATGGCTACACCTTC

d_call: -
v_call: TRBV20-1
clone_size: once
j_call: TRBJ2-7
cdr3_aa: CSASGRTAPLSYEQYF
cdr3_nt: TGCAGTGCTAGTGGGAGGACGGCTCCACTCTCCTACGAGCAGTACTTC

d_call: -
v_call: TRBV6-1
clone_size: few
j_call: TRBJ2-1
cdr3_aa: CASRERASSYNEQFF
cdr3_nt: TGTGCCAGCAGAGAGCGGGCTAGCTCCTACAATGAGCAGTTCTTC

d_call: -
v_call: TRBV4-1
clone_size: -
j_call: TRBJ2-7
cdr3_aa: CASSPDESSYEQYF
cdr3_nt: TGCGCCAGCAGCCCCGACGAAAGCTCCTACGAGCAGTACTTC

d_call: -
v_call: TRBV7-2
clone_size: many
j_call: TRBJ2-1
cdr3_aa: CASSLFWQEQFF
cdr3_nt: TGTGCCAGCAGCTTATTTTGGCAAGAGCAGTTCTTC

d_call: -
v_call: TRBV6-6
clone_size: -
j_call: TRBJ2-6
cdr3_aa: CASSYYRLSGANVLTF
cdr3_nt: TGTGCCAGCAGTTACTATCGCCTCTCTGGGGCCAACGTCCTGACTTTC

d_call: -
v_call: TRBV20-1
clone_size: -
j_call: TRBJ2-7
cdr3_aa: CSASDSDRLSYEQYF
cdr3_nt: TGCAGTGCTAGCGATTCCGACAGACTCTCCTACGAGCAGTACTTC

d_call: -
v_call: TRBV27
clone_size: many
j_call: TRBJ1-6
cdr3_aa: CASSRDDNSPLHF
cdr3_nt: TGTGCCAGCAGTCGCGACGATAATTCACCCCTCCACTTT

d_call: -
v_call: TRBV25-1
clone_size: -
j_call: TRBJ2-1
cdr3_aa: CASSSGQRKFF
cdr3_nt: TGTGCCAGCAGTTCAGGACAGCGTAAGTTCTTC

d_call: -
v_call: TRBV6-1
clone_size: -
j_call: TRBJ2-7
cdr3_aa: CASSPGTPWRESHEQYF
cdr3_nt: TGTGCCAGCAGCCCCGGGACACCTTGGCGGGAGTCACACGAGCAGTACTTC

d_call: -
v_call: TRBV6-5
clone_size: -
j_call: TRBJ1-2
cdr3_aa: CASRTTVNYGYTF
cdr3_nt: TGTGCCAGCAGAACCACAGTTAACTATGGCTACACCTTC

d_call: TRBD2
v_call: TRBV6-1
clone_size: -
j_call: TRBJ2-7
cdr3_aa: CASSRSSGGSAYEQYF
cdr3_nt: TGTGCCAGCAGTCGTTCTAGCGGGGGGTCTGCCTACGAGCAGTACTTC

d_call: TRBD1
v_call: TRBV7-2
clone_size: -
j_call: TRBJ2-5
cdr3_aa: CASSLMGTDGETQYF
cdr3_nt: TGTGCCAGCAGCTTAATGGGGACAGATGGAGAGACCCAGTACTTC

d_call: TRBD1
v_call: TRBV4-1
clone_size: -
j_call: TRBJ2-1
cdr3_aa: CASSQVWQGDEQFF
cdr3_nt: TGCGCCAGCAGCCAAGTTTGGCAGGGGGATGAGCAGTTCTTC

d_call: -
v_call: TRBV18
clone_size: -
j_call: TRBJ2-1
cdr3_aa: CASSPRQGAEQFF
cdr3_nt: TGTGCCAGCTCACCACGGCAGGGAGCTGAGCAGTTCTTC

d_call: -
v_call: TRBV6-6
clone_size: -
j_call: TRBJ2-1
cdr3_aa: CASSYMRDNEQFF
cdr3_nt: TGTGCCAGCAGTTACATGAGGGACAATGAGCAGTTCTTC

d_call: -
v_call: TRBV15
clone_size: -
j_call: TRBJ2-5
cdr3_aa: CATSRGWGEREETQYF
cdr3_nt: TGTGCCACCAGCAGAGGCTGGGGAGAGCGGGAAGAGACCCAGTACTTC

d_call: -
v_call: TRBV18
clone_size: -
j_call: TRBJ2-5
cdr3_aa: CASSPPGLQSPETQYF
cdr3_nt: TGTGCCAGCTCACCCCCGGGACTTCAGTCCCCAGAGACCCAGTACTTC

d_call: TRBD2
v_call: TRBV6-5
clone_size: -
j_call: TRBJ2-5
cdr3_aa: CASSLLGGRVQETQYF
cdr3_nt: TGTGCCAGCAGTTTACTCGGCGGGAGAGTTCAAGAGACCCAGTACTTC

d_call: TRBD1
v_call: TRBV7-9
clone_size: -
j_call: TRBJ1-1
cdr3_aa: CASSSTGLLSEAFF
cdr3_nt: TGTGCCAGCAGCTCGACAGGGTTATTGTCTGAAGCTTTCTTT

d_call: TRBD1
v_call: TRBV4-1
clone_size: few
j_call: TRBJ2-3
cdr3_aa: CASSQVRTGGTDTQYF
cdr3_nt: TGCGCCAGCAGCCAAGTAAGGACAGGAGGCACAGATACGCAGTATTTT

d_call: -
v_call: TRBV6-5
clone_size: -
j_call: TRBJ1-2
cdr3_aa: CASRLDGNYGYTF
cdr3_nt: TGTGCCAGCAGGCTAGACGGAAACTATGGCTACACCTTC

d_call: TRBD2
v_call: TRBV14
clone_size: -
j_call: TRBJ2-1
cdr3_aa: CASGRLAGSDEQFF
cdr3_nt: TGTGCCAGCGGTAGACTAGCGGGGTCGGATGAGCAGTTCTTC

d_call: TRBD1
v_call: TRBV15
clone_size: few
j_call: TRBJ2-1
cdr3_aa: CATSRAGTGNEQFF
cdr3_nt: TGTGCCACCAGCAGAGCAGGGACAGGCAATGAGCAGTTCTTC

d_call: -
v_call: TRBV4-1
clone_size: few
j_call: TRBJ2-1
cdr3_aa: CASSSLGVEQFF
cdr3_nt: TGCGCCAGCAGCTCTCTAGGGGTTGAGCAGTTCTTC

d_call: -
v_call: TRBV7-9
clone_size: -
j_call: TRBJ2-3
cdr3_aa: CASSPRALTDTQYF
cdr3_nt: TGTGCCAGCAGCCCTAGGGCGCTAACAGATACGCAGTATTTT

d_call: TRBD1
v_call: TRBV4-1
clone_size: many
j_call: TRBJ1-1
cdr3_aa: CASSQETTGVLIRAFF
cdr3_nt: TGCGCCAGCAGCCAAGAGACCACAGGGGTTTTGATTCGAGCTTTCTTT

d_call: -
v_call: TRBV10-3
clone_size: many
j_call: TRBJ1-3
cdr3_aa: CAKQVQDSSGNTIYF
cdr3_nt: TGTGCCAAGCAGGTACAGGACAGCTCTGGAAACACCATATATTTT

d_call: -
v_call: TRBV6-5
clone_size: -
j_call: TRBJ1-1
cdr3_aa: CASKRGTNTEAFF
cdr3_nt: TGTGCCAGCAAAAGGGGCACTAACACTGAAGCTTTCTTT

d_call: TRBD1
v_call: TRBV20-1
clone_size: -
j_call: TRBJ1-1
cdr3_aa: CSALPQGLNTEAFF
cdr3_nt: TGCAGTGCTCTCCCACAGGGGCTGAACACTGAAGCTTTCTTT

d_call: -
v_call: TRBV20-1
clone_size: -
j_call: TRBJ2-7
cdr3_aa: CSVDEQYF
cdr3_nt: TGCAGTGTGGACGAGCAGTACTTC

d_call: -
v_call: TRBV5-6
clone_size: -
j_call: TRBJ2-5
cdr3_aa: CASSYPRSEETQYF
cdr3_nt: TGTGCCAGCAGTTATCCACGGTCGGAGGAGACCCAGTACTTC

d_call: -
v_call: TRBV5-4
clone_size: -
j_call: TRBJ1-2
cdr3_aa: CASSLYGEQVVGYTF
cdr3_nt: TGTGCCAGCAGCTTATATGGGGAACAGGTCGTTGGCTACACCTTC

d_call: -
v_call: TRBV12-3/TRBV12-4
clone_size: few
j_call: TRBJ2-3
cdr3_aa: CASQLEDFTDTQYF
cdr3_nt: TGTGCCAGTCAGCTGGAGGATTTCACAGATACGCAGTATTTT

d_call: TRBD1
v_call: TRBV7-2
clone_size: few
j_call: TRBJ1-2
cdr3_aa: CASRQTGGARNYGYTF
cdr3_nt: TGTGCCAGCAGACAAACAGGGGGCGCTAGGAACTATGGCTACACCTTC